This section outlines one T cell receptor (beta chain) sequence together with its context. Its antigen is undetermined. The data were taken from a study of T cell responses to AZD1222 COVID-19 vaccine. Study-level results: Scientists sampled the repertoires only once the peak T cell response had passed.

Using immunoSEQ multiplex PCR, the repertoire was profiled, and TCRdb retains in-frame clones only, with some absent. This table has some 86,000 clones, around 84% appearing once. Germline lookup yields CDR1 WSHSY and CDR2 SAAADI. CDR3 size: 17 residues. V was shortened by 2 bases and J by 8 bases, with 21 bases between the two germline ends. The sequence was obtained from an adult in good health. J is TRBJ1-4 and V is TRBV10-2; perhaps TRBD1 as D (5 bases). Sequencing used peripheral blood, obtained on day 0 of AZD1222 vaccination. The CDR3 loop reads CASSENRGATGGEKLFF. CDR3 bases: TGCGCCAGCAGTGAGAACCGAGGGGCGACGGGAGGGGAAAAACTGTTTTTT.